One sample yielded the 4 T cell receptor beta chains listed below, sequenced in a study of T cell responses to AZD1222 COVID-19 vaccine. Sequencing was performed with immunoSEQ multiplex PCR; in TCRdb, only in-frame clones are kept and a portion is missing. Of about 160,000 clones in the sample, roughly 88% were seen once. This specimen was peripheral blood, taken 28 days after the second AZD1222 dose. These receptor sequences come from an adult who received the AZD1222 COVID-19 vaccine.

V usage is TRBV7-8 and J usage is TRBJ2-3, with TRBD1 matching 8 bases. V lost 7 bases and J lost 2; bases outside the gene matches: 8. CDR3 length equals 15 residues. The V gene's germline CDR1 is SGHVS and CDR2 FQNEAQ. CDR3 sequence reads: CASNWRTGTTDTQYF. The DNA for the CDR3 is TGTGCCAGCAACTGGAGGACAGGGACCACAGATACGCAGTATTTT.

The chain joins TRBV5-4 to TRBJ2-2, with D unresolved. Between the trimmed V and J ends, which lost 0 bases and 6 bases, there was a span of 9 bases. This CDR3 is built from 14 residues. Germline V gene lookup returns CDR1 SGHNT and CDR2 YYREEE (reference sequence). Here the CDR3 reads CASSLVGLAGELFF. The CDR3 DNA follows: TGTGCCAGCAGCTTGGTTGGTCTCGCCGGGGAGCTGTTTTTT. Filled out from reference TRBV5-4 and TRBJ2-2, the complete variable domain reads ETGVTQSPTHLIKTRGQQVTLRCSSQSGHNTVSWYQQALGQGPQFIFQYYREEENGRGNFPPRFSGLQFPNYSSELNVNALELDDSALYLCASSLVGLAGELFFGEGSRLTVL.

The CDR3 loop reads CASSHTTRAVLGEKLFF. In nucleotides, the CDR3 is TGTGCCAGCAGCCACACAACCAGGGCCGTCTTGGGTGAAAAACTGTTTTTT. The V call is TRBV3-1 (or the pseudogene TRBV3-2), the J call TRBJ1-4, with D possibly being TRBD1 (5 bases). The V end lost 3 bases, the J end lost 7 bases, and 21 bases lay between the germline ends. The CDR3 loop spans 17 amino acids. Germline CDR1 reads LGHDT; CDR2 reads YNNKEL (reference sequence).

The chain has TRBV3-1 (or the pseudogene TRBV3-2) and TRBJ2-3; D may be TRBD2 (6 bases). This CDR3 region has 13 residues. Deletions cut 4 bases from V and 6 bases from J, with 11 bases between. CDR1 is LGHDT and CDR2 is YNNKEL in the germline V gene (reference sequence). The CDR3 DNA is TGTGCCAGCAGCCCTGGAGGGGCCGATACGCAGTATTTT. Its translation is CASSPGGADTQYF.